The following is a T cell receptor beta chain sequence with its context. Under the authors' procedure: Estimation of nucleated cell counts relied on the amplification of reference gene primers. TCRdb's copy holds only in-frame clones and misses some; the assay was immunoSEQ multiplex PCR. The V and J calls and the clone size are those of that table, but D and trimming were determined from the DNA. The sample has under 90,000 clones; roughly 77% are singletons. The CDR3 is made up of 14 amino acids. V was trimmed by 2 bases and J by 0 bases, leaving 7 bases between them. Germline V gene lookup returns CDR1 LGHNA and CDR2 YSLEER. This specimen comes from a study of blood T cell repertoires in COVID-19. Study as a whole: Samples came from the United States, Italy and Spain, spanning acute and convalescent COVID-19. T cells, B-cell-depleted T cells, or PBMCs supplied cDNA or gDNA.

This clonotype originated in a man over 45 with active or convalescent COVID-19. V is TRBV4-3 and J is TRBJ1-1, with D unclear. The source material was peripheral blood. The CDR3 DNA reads TGCGCCAGCAGCCAACAGGTTATGAACACTGAAGCTTTCTTT. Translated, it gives CASSQQVMNTEAFF.